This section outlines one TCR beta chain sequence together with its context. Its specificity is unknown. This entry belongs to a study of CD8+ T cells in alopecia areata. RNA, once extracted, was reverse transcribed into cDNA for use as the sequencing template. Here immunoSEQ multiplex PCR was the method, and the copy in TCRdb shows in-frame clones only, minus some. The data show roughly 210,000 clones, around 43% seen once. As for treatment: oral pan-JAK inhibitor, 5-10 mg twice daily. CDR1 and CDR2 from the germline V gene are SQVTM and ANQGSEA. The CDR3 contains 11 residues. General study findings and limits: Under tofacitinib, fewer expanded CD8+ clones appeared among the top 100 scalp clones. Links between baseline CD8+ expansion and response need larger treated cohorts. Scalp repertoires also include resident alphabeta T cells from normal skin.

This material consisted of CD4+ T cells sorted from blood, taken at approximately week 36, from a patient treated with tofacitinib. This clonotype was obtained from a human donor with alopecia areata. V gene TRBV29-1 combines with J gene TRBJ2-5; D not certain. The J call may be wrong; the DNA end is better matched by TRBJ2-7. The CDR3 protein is CSVAQYYEQYF. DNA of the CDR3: TGCAGCGTTGCACAGTACTACGAGCAGTACTTC.